One sample yielded the 20 T cell receptor beta chains listed below, sequenced in a study of OX40 agonist ivuxolimab in advanced cancers. Produced via immunoSEQ multiplex PCR; TCRdb's table is partial and in-frame only. Among around 41,000 clones listed, 88% were seen once. This sample comprised CD4+ or CD8+ T cells sorted from blood, obtained in a trial of the OX40 agonist ivuxolimab. The receptors shown here come from an adult with an advanced solid tumor such as melanoma, head and neck, liver or kidney cancer.

The rearrangement joins TRBV6-1 to TRBJ1-2; D is unresolved. This CDR3 contains 15 residues. Trimming stripped 5 bases from V and 3 bases from J, with 16 bases between. Germline V lookup: CDR1 MNHNS, CDR2 SASEGT. The CDR3 protein is CASSPREGRDYGYTF. The CDR3 nucleotides read TGTGCCAGCAGTCCCCGAGAAGGGAGGGACTATGGCTACACCTTC.

In its sample, this clone is medium-sized (0.01 to 0.1%). The rearrangement links TRBV28 to TRBJ2-7, with D hard to call. Looked up from germline, CDR1 is MDHEN and CDR2 is SYDVKM. Trimming took 8 bases from V and 1 from J, leaving 9 bases between them. CDR3 size: 12 residues. CDR3: CASALGSYEQYF. CDR3 nucleotide sequence: TGTGCCAGCGCCCTTGGGTCCTACGAGCAGTACTTC.

V usage is TRBV30 and J usage is TRBJ1-3, with D uncertain. The germline V gene has CDR1 GTSNPN and CDR2 SVGIG (reference sequence). Trimming stripped 1 base from V and 3 bases from J, with 19 bases between. The CDR3 sequence is 17 residues long. CDR3 in amino acids: CAWSDGDTERVGNTIYF. DNA of the CDR3: TGTGCCTGGAGTGATGGGGATACCGAAAGGGTTGGAAACACCATATATTTT.

V gene TRBV30 combines with J gene TRBJ2-4, with 7 bases identical to TRBD1. The J segment lost 2 bases and the V segment lost 2 bases, leaving 6 bases of the junction unmatched. In germline, CDR1 is GTSNPN, CDR2 SVGIG (reference sequence). The CDR3 sequence is 15 residues long. CDR3 loop: CAWSYGTASKNIQYF. CDR3 nucleotide sequence: TGTGCCTGGAGTTATGGGACAGCCTCCAAAAACATTCAGTACTTC. The variable domain in full, with the rest retrieved from reference TRBV30 and TRBJ2-4, is SQTIHQWPATLVQPVGSPLSLECTVEGTSNPNLYWYRQAAGRGLQLLFYSVGIGQISSEVPQNLSASRPQDRQFILSSKKLLLSDSGFYLCAWSYGTASKNIQYFGAGTRLSVL.

The gene calls are TRBV2 and TRBJ1-5; D gene uncertain. The length of the CDR3 is 15 residues. Trimming removed 6 bases at V and 6 bases at J, with 18 bases between. Germline CDR1 is SNHLY and CDR2 is FYNNEI. This chain's CDR3 is CASSRGLPAPQPQHF. DNA for the CDR3: TGTGCCAGCAGCCGCGGACTCCCAGCCCCTCAGCCCCAGCATTTT.

The J gene is TRBJ2-3, the V gene TRBV4-1; a weak D match, TRBD2 (6 bases). Deletions cut 2 bases from V and 5 bases from J, with 17 bases between. This CDR3 contains 16 residues. Germline V gene data show CDR1 as MGHRA and CDR2 as YSYEKL. The CDR3 DNA follows: TGCGCCAGCAGCCAAAGGCAGCGGAGGGGCCAAGATACGCAGTATTTT. Translated: CASSQRQRRGQDTQYF.

V usage is TRBV29-1 and J usage is TRBJ2-1; 12 bases fit TRBD2. This CDR3 contains 17 residues. Germline CDR1 reads SQVTM; CDR2 reads ANQGSEA. The V segment lost 3 bases and the J segment 8 bases; nucleotides outside the gene matches: 14. The DNA of the CDR3 is TGCAGCGTTGATCAGGCTAGCGGGAGGGGAGGGGAGGATGAGCAGTTCTTC. Encoded protein: CSVDQASGRGGEDEQFF.

The chain joins TRBV6-6 to TRBJ2-1; TRBD1 might be the D (6 bases). The CDR3 sequence is 14 residues long. CDR1 MNHNY and CDR2 SVGAGI come from the germline V gene (reference sequence). The V and J ends lost 6 bases and 3 bases respectively, with 12 bases between them. The CDR3 coding sequence is TGTGCCAGCAGCCGAGGGGGTTACTACAATGAGCAGTTCTTC. Protein: CASSRGGYYNEQFF.

The chain carries TRBV7-2 and TRBJ1-2; no reliable D call. Trimming left V 5 bases short and J 9 bases short, with 10 bases between. The germline V gene encodes CDR1 SGHTA and CDR2 FQGNSA. The CDR3 length is 11 residues. For the CDR3, the DNA is TGTGCCAGCAGCCCCCCCACATGCTACACCTTC. Its protein product is CASSPPTCYTF.

This rearrangement joins TRBV28 to TRBJ2-7; D is perhaps TRBD1 or TRBD2 (6 bases each). The CDR3 spans 14 residues. The V gene lost 7 bases and the J gene lost 4 bases, with 17 bases spanning the gap. Looked up from germline, CDR1 is MDHEN and CDR2 is SYDVKM. The DNA of the CDR3 is TGTGCCAGCACCCCCAGGGGACTTAGGTACGAGCAGTACTTC. Residues: CASTPRGLRYEQYF.

The chain is built from TRBV10-3 and TRBJ1-1; maybe TRBD1 (5 bases). This CDR3 contains 9 residues. Trimming shortened V by 11 bases and J by 12 bases, and 13 bases separated the two germline ends. CDR1 ENHRY and CDR2 SYGVKD come from the germline V gene. The CDR3 nucleotides read TGTGCCCGCCCACAGGTCACTTTCTTT. Amino acid sequence: CARPQVTFF.

This rearrangement joins TRBV4-1 to TRBJ1-5, with 7 bases aligning to TRBD1. V lost 4 bases to trimming and J lost 3 bases; unmatched junction nucleotides: 18. Germline CDR1 MGHRA, CDR2 YSYEKL. The CDR3 totals 19 residues. CDR3 sequence: CASSPHRGDAAVTNQPQHF. The DNA of the CDR3 is TGCGCCAGCAGCCCCCACAGGGGAGACGCCGCCGTTACCAATCAGCCCCAGCATTTT.

V usage is TRBV4-1 and J usage is TRBJ1-5; 10 bases are shared with TRBD1. The CDR3 contains 14 residues. Germline lookup yields CDR1 MGHRA and CDR2 YSYEKL. V shed 4 bases and J 9 bases; nucleotides not matched to a gene: 6. This CDR3 reads CASSPTGDRGPQHF. The CDR3 coding sequence is TGCGCCAGCAGCCCGACAGGGGACAGGGGGCCCCAGCATTTT.

The chain is built from TRBV15 and TRBJ1-1; D gene uncertain. The CDR3 runs to 12 residues. Germline CDR1 is LNHNV and CDR2 is YYDKDF (reference sequence). Trimming removed 4 bases from V and 0 bases from J, with 3 bases in between. CDR3 amino acids: CATSILNTEAFF. Written as DNA, the CDR3 is TGTGCCACCAGCATTTTGAACACTGAAGCTTTCTTT.

The chain links TRBV5-5 to TRBJ1-5, with 7 bases lining up with TRBD1. Germline-derived CDR1 and CDR2 are SGHKS and YYEKEE (reference sequence). The CDR3 loop spans 15 amino acids. Trimming took 0 bases from V and 7 from J; bases not matched to a gene: 7. The chain's CDR3 is CASSLGQGGEQPQHF. The DNA for the CDR3 is TGTGCCAGCAGCTTGGGACAGGGAGGAGAGCAGCCCCAGCATTTT.

This clone is judged medium-sized. V gene TRBV14 combines with J gene TRBJ2-3; a possible D gene is TRBD2 (5 bases). The CDR3 covers 16 residues. Germline lookup yields CDR1 SGHDN and CDR2 FVKESK. Trimming cost V 1 base and J 4 bases, with 15 bases left between them. The CDR3 here is CASSQGESGGADTQYF. The CDR3 DNA sequence: TGTGCCAGCAGCCAAGGAGAAAGCGGTGGGGCAGATACGCAGTATTTT.

The chain couples TRBV6-6 to TRBJ1-1, with TRBD1 as a possible D gene (6 bases). The CDR3 sequence is 13 residues long. Germline CDR1 reads MNHNY; CDR2 reads SVGAGI (reference sequence). V was cut by 0 bases and J by 4 bases, with 6 bases left in between. CDR3 nucleotide sequence: TGTGCCAGCAGTTACTCAGGGGGCACTGAAGCTTTCTTT. It encodes CASSYSGGTEAFF.

The V gene is TRBV6-5, the J gene TRBJ1-1; unclear D gene. Germline-derived CDR1 and CDR2 are MNHEY and SVGAGI. The CDR3 length is 13 residues. Trimming pared 4 bases from V and 4 bases from J, leaving 10 bases between. The CDR3 here is CASSSQASTEAFF. The CDR3 DNA reads as TGTGCCAGCAGTTCGCAGGCAAGCACTGAAGCTTTCTTT.

The chain links TRBV6-6 to TRBJ1-1; D unclear. Germline assignment: CDR1 MNHNY and CDR2 SVGAGI (reference sequence). This CDR3 has 12 residues. Trimming pared 1 base from V and 0 bases from J, leaving 0 bases between. The CDR3 DNA follows: TGTGCCAGCAGTTACTTGAACACTGAAGCTTTCTTT. Amino acids: CASSYLNTEAFF.

The V and J genes are TRBV28 and TRBJ2-1; unclear D gene. V lost 4 bases and J 6 bases, leaving 19 bases between the germline ends. CDR1 is MDHEN and CDR2 is SYDVKM in the germline V gene. The CDR3 loop spans 16 amino acids. CDR3 sequence (DNA): TGTGCCAGCAGTTCCCTAAGTAGCAGGTTCGGCAATGAGCAGTTCTTC. This codes for CASSSLSSRFGNEQFF. Full variable domain (missing parts from reference TRBV28 and TRBJ2-1): DVKVTQSSRYLVKRTGEKVFLECVQDMDHENMFWYRQDPGLGLRLIYFSYDVKMKEKGDIPEGYSVSREKKERFSLILESASTNQTSMYLCASSSLSSRFGNEQFFGPGTRLTVL.